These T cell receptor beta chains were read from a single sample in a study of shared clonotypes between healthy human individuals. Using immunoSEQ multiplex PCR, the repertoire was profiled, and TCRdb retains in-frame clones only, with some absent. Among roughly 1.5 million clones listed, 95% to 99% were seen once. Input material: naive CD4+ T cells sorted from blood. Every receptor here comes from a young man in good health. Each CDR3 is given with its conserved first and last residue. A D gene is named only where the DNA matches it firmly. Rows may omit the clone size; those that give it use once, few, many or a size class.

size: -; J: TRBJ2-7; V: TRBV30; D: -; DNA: TGTGCCTGGAGTAGGATTTACTACGAGCAGTACTTC; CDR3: CAWSRIYYEQYF
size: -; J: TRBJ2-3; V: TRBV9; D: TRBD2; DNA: TGTGCCAGCAGTGTGACCCAGGGAGGGACCCCAGATACGCAGTATTTT; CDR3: CASSVTQGGTPDTQYF
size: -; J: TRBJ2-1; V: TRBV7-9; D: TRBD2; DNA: TGTGCCAGCAGCCTCCTAGCGGGAGTCTCCTACAATGAGCAGTTCTTC; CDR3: CASSLLAGVSYNEQFF
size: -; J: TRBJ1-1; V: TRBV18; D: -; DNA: TGTGCCAGCTCACCACCTTCCCTTGAAGACGCTTTCTTT; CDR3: CASSPPSLEDAFF
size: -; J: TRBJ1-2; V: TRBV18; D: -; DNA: TGTGCCAGCTCACCAAGAGATATGCCTAACTATGGCTACACCTTC; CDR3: CASSPRDMPNYGYTF
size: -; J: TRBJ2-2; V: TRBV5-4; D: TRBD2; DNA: TGTGCCAGCAGCAAGGGGTCAACCGGACTAGCGGGAAGTGGCACCGGGGAGCTGTTTTTT; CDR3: CASSKGSTGLAGSGTGELFF
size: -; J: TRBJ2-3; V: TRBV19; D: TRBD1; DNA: TGTGCCAGTAGTGGACAGGGGGGTAGCACAGATACGCAGTATTTT; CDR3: CASSGQGGSTDTQYF
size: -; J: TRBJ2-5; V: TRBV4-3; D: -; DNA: TGCGCCAGCAGCCAGCAGACAGCGCGGGGAGAGACCCAGTACTTC; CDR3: CASSQQTARGETQYF
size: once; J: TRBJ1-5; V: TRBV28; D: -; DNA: TGTGCCAGCAGTTTGGGGGGGAATAGCAATCAGCCCCAGCATTTT; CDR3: CASSLGGNSNQPQHF
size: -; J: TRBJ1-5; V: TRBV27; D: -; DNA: TGTGCCAGCAGTTTTGAGGGCGGAGGGCAGCCCCAGCATTTT; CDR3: CASSFEGGGQPQHF
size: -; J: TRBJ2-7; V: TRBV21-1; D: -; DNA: TGTGCCAGCAGCCTCTTTGGAAAGCGGACCTACGAGCAGTACTTC; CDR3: CASSLFGKRTYEQYF
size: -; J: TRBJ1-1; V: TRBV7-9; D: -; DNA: TGTGCCAGCAGCTTAGGGTTTGGCACTGAAGCTTTCTTT; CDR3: CASSLGFGTEAFF
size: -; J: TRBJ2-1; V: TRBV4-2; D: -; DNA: TGTGCCAGCAGCCAAGCTAGTACTTCCTACAATGAGCAGTTCTTC; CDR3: CASSQASTSYNEQFF
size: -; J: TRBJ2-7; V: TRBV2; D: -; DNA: TGTGCCAGCAGTGACGAGCAGGGGTCCTACGAGCAGTACTTC; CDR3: CASSDEQGSYEQYF
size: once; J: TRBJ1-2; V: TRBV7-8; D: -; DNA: TGTGCCAGCAGCTTAGAAACGGGGTTTAACTATGGCTACACCTTC; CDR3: CASSLETGFNYGYTF
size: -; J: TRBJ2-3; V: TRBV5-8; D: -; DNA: TGTGCCAGCAGCCTAAAGGTCTTGGGGACTGAGGCAGATACGCAGTATTTT; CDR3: CASSLKVLGTEADTQYF
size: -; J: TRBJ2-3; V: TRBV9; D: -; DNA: TGTGCCAGCAGCGTAGGTTGGGGCCGGGCTAGCACAGATACGCAGTATTTT; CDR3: CASSVGWGRASTDTQYF
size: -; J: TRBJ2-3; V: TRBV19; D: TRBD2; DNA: TGTGCCAGTAGCCTTACTAGCGGACACTGGGCGAATACGCAGTATTTT; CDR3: CASSLTSGHWANTQYF
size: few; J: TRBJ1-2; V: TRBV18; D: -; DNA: TGTGCCAGCTCCCCGGGGGTATCTGGCGGCTACACCTTC; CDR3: CASSPGVSGGYTF
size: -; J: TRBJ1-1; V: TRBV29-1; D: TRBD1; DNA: TGCAGCGGCACAGGGGTGGCTGAAGCTTTCTTT; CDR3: CSGTGVAEAFF
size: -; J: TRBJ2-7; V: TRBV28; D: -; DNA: TGTGCCAGCGAAAGGACAAAAAACTACGAGCAGTACTTC; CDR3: CASERTKNYEQYF
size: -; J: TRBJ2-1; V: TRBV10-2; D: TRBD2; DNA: TGCGCCAGCACTAGGACTAGCGGGAGGGATGAGCAGTTCTTC; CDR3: CASTRTSGRDEQFF
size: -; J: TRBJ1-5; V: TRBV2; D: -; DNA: TGTGCCAGCAGTGTTTTACAGAGCAATCAGCCCCAGCATTTT; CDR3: CASSVLQSNQPQHF
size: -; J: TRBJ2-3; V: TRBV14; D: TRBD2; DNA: TGTGCCAGCAGCTACCGTAGCGGGCTAGATACGCAGTATTTT; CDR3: CASSYRSGLDTQYF
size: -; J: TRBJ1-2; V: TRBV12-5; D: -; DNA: TGTGCTAGTGGTTTGGACGGTACCTATGGCTACACCTTC; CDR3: CASGLDGTYGYTF
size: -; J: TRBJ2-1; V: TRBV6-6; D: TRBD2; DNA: TGTGCCAGCAGTTACTCGAGCGGGAGTGTCAATGAGCAGTTCTTC; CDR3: CASSYSSGSVNEQFF
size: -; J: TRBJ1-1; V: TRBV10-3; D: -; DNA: TGTGCCATCATTAACAAAGTCGGAGGGCTCAATGGGAACACTGAAGCTTTCTTT; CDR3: CAIINKVGGLNGNTEAFF
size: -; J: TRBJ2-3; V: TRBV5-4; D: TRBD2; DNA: TGTGCCAGCAGCTTGGGGCCTAGCGGGAGCGGCACAGATACGCAGTATTTT; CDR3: CASSLGPSGSGTDTQYF
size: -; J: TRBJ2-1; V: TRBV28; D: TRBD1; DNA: TGTGCCAGCAGTTCCTCGGGACAGGGGTCCGGTGAGCAGTTCTTC; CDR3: CASSSSGQGSGEQFF
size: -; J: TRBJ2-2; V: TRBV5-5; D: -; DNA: TGTGCCAGCAGCTTGTCGGGATCGAACACCGGGGAGCTGTTTTTT; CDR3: CASSLSGSNTGELFF
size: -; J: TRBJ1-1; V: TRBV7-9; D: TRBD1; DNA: TGTGCCAGCAGCCCCGGGACAGGGGTAACGAACACTGAAGCTTTCTTT; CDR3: CASSPGTGVTNTEAFF
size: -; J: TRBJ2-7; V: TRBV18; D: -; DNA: TGTGCCAGCTCACCACCAGGCTCTAGGGTCCGCTACGAGCAGTACTTC; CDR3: CASSPPGSRVRYEQYF
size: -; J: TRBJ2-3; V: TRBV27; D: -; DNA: TGTGCCAGCAGTTTTTGGGGCCCACCCACAGATACGCAGTATTTT; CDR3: CASSFWGPPTDTQYF
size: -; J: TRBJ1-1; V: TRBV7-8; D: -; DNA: TGTGCCAGCAGCACAAGCAGGGGAGCGAACACTGAAGCTTTCTTT; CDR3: CASSTSRGANTEAFF
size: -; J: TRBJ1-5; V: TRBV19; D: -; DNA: TGTGCCAGTAGTCCCGGTCAGGGATCGCATTTT; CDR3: CASSPGQGSHF
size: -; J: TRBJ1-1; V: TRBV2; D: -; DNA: TGTGCCAGCAGTCAGGGGTCAGGTACTGAAGCTTTCTTT; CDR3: CASSQGSGTEAFF
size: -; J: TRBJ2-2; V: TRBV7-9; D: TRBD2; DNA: TGTGCCAGCACCCCGACTAGCGGCCACGACACCGGGGAGCTGTTTTTT; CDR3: CASTPTSGHDTGELFF
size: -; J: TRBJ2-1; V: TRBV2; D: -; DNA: TGTGCCAGCAGTGAAAGGCTAGCGCGGTACAATGAGCAGTTCTTC; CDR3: CASSERLARYNEQFF
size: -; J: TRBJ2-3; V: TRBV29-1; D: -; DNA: TGCAGCGCAAAACAGGGATCCTCGACAGATACGCAGTATTTT; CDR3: CSAKQGSSTDTQYF
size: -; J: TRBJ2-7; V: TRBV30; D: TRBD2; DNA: TGTGCCTGGAGCCTGGGGAGCGGGAGTCTGGACGAGCAGTACTTC; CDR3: CAWSLGSGSLDEQYF
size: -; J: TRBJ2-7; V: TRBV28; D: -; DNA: TGTGCCAGCAGCCGATCGGTCTACGAGCAGTACTTC; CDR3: CASSRSVYEQYF
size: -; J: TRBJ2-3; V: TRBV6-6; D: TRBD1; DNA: TGTGCCAGCAGTTATCGGACAGGGCCGGGGACGCAGTATTTT; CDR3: CASSYRTGPGTQYF
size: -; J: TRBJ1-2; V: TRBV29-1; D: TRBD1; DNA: TGCAGCGTTAACACCGGGACAGGGGATTTCGGCTACACCTTC; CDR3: CSVNTGTGDFGYTF
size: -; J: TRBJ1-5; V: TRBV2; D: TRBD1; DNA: TGTGCCAGCATGGCAGGGGGACATCAGCCCCAGCATTTT; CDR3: CASMAGGHQPQHF
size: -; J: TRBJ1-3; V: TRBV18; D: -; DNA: TGTGCCAGCTCGCCAACCGGGGTCTCTGGAAACACCATATATTTT; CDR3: CASSPTGVSGNTIYF
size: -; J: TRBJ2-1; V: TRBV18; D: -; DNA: TGTGCCAGCTCAACCCGGGGTATAAATGAGCAGTTCTTC; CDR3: CASSTRGINEQFF
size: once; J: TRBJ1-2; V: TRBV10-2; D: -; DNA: TGCGCCAGCTACTCAGGGAGAAGCTATGGCTACACCTTC; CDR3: CASYSGRSYGYTF
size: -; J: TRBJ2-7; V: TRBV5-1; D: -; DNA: TGCGCCAGCAGCCCCGAGGGGGGACAGATGACCTACGAGCAGTACTTC; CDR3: CASSPEGGQMTYEQYF
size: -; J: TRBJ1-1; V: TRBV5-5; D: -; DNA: TGTGCCAGCAGCTTACTAGACTCTAGGGGAAACACTGAAGCTTTCTTT; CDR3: CASSLLDSRGNTEAFF
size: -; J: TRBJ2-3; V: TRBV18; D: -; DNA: TGTGCCAGCTCACTCGGTCGACCGGGACACATTCCAGATACGCAGTATTTT; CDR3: CASSLGRPGHIPDTQYF
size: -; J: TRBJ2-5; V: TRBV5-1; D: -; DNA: TGCGCCAGCAGCTCACCGAGGGAGACCCAGTACTTC; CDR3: CASSSPRETQYF
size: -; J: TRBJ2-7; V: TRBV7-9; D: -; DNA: TGTGCCAGCAGCTTAGGCGGACTCCTCTCCTACGAGCAGTACTTC; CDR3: CASSLGGLLSYEQYF
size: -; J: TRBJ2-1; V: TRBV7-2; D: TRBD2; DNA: TGTGCCAGCAGCGTGGGACTAGCGTACAATGAGCAGTTCTTC; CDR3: CASSVGLAYNEQFF